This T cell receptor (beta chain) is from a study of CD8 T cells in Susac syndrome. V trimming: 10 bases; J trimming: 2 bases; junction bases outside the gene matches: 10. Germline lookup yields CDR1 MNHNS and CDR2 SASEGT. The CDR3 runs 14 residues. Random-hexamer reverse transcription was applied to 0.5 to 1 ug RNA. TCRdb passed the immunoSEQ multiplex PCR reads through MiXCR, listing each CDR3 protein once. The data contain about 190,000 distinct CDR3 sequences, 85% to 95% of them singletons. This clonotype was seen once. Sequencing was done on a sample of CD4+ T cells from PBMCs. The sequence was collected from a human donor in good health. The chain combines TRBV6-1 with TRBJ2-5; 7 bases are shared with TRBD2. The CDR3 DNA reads TGTGCCATTGCCCGGGACTACCTACAAGAGACCCAGTACTTC. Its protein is CAIARDYLQETQYF.